The 24 T cell receptor beta chains below come from one sample, sequenced in a study of tumor-infiltrating lymphocytes in localized non-small cell lung cancer. The table came from immunoSEQ multiplex PCR; TCRdb's copy has only in-frame clones and leaves some out. The sample holds roughly 5,100 clones, roughly 95% seen once. The specimen was uninvolved lung tissue not adjacent to the tumor. The receptors originated from a human donor with non-small cell lung cancer.

The CDR3 sequence is CATSRTGEYGYTF. The CDR3, as DNA: TGTGCCACCAGCCGGACCGGCGAGTATGGCTACACCTTC. This rearrangement joins TRBV15 to TRBJ1-2; no firm D call. V lost 5 bases and J 5 bases, leaving 12 bases between the germline ends. CDR3 size: 13 residues. Germline-derived CDR1 and CDR2 are LNHNV and YYDKDF (reference sequence).

This clone occurred a few times. The chain combines TRBV18 with TRBJ1-1; D is unclear. The CDR3 covers 14 residues. Germline-derived CDR1 and CDR2 are KGHSH and LQKENI. Trimming took 4 bases from V and 5 from J, leaving 14 bases between them. The CDR3 coding sequence is TGTGCCAGCTCACGACATATTCCTAGGACTGAAGCTTTCTTT. Encoded protein: CASSRHIPRTEAFF.

The rearrangement links TRBV7-2 to TRBJ2-4; TRBD1 aligns across 8 bases. CDR1 and CDR2 (germline): SGHTA, FQGNSA. The J segment lost 13 bases and the V segment lost 5 bases, leaving 10 bases of the junction unmatched. This CDR3 comprises 13 residues. This CDR3 reads CASSVRQGQGQYF. In DNA, the CDR3 is TGTGCCAGCAGCGTCAGACAGGGGCAGGGGCAGTACTTC.

This clone was recorded once. This sequence joins TRBV2 and TRBJ1-2; TRBD1 is a possible D gene (5 bases). This CDR3 is built from 14 residues. Looked up from germline, CDR1 is SNHLY and CDR2 is FYNNEI. Trimming took off 6 bases at V and 2 bases at J, with 13 bases between the two ends. Written as DNA, the CDR3 is TGTGCCAGCAGCATATCGGGGGTAAACTATGGCTACACCTTC. It translates to CASSISGVNYGYTF.

V is TRBV6-1 and J is TRBJ1-1, with no clear D. V lost 3 bases and J lost 1, with 9 bases in between. There are 14 residues in the CDR3. Germline V gives CDR1 MNHNS, CDR2 SASEGT. For the CDR3, the DNA is TGTGCCAGCAGTGAGCAGTTGAAGAACACTGAAGCTTTCTTT. Protein sequence: CASSEQLKNTEAFF.

The V call is TRBV7-9, the J call TRBJ2-2; 7 nucleotides line up with TRBD1. The CDR3 runs to 13 residues. J gave up 6 bases and V 4 bases, and 2 bases lay outside the gene matches. Germline V CDR1 and CDR2: SEHNR, FQNEAQ (reference sequence). Here the CDR3 DNA reads TGTGCCAGCAGCTCCGGACAGGCCGGGGAGCTGTTTTTT. Translating it yields CASSSGQAGELFF.

The chain has TRBV6-1 and TRBJ1-1; a possible D gene is TRBD1 (5 bases). From germline, CDR1 is MNHNS and CDR2 SASEGT. Between the trimmed V and J ends, which lost 1 base and 5 bases, there was a span of 17 bases. The CDR3 consists of 16 residues. The CDR3 DNA reads as TGTGCCAGCAGTGAAGGGCCTCGGGGGGGTGGTACTGAAGCTTTCTTT. Its protein is CASSEGPRGGGTEAFF.

This clone has a single count. This sequence joins TRBV9 and TRBJ2-2, with D unresolved. This CDR3 has 15 residues. V was trimmed by 1 base and J by 5 bases, leaving 12 bases between them. Germline CDR1 is SGDLS and CDR2 is YYNGEE. CDR3 amino acids: CASSVTTEGTGELFF. CDR3 in DNA: TGTGCCAGCAGCGTAACCACGGAAGGGACCGGGGAGCTGTTTTTT.

This clone was detected a few times. The CDR3 region has the DNA TGTGCCAGCAGCTCGCTGACAGGGGGGCGGTACGAGCAGTACTTC. Protein product: CASSSLTGGRYEQYF. The chain is built from TRBV5-6 and TRBJ2-7; TRBD1 agrees at 9 bases. The CDR3 consists of 15 residues. Germline V gives CDR1 SGHDT, CDR2 YYEEEE. After removal of 3 bases from V and 4 bases from J, the junction contained 8 bases not matched to a gene.

V is TRBV6-5 and J is TRBJ2-1; 8 nucleotides align to TRBD2. This CDR3 region has 15 residues. Unmatched junction bases numbered 4, after V lost 2 bases and J lost 4 bases. From germline, CDR1 is MNHEY and CDR2 SVGAGI. The CDR3 reads CASSYTAGAYNEQFF. CDR3 DNA sequence: TGTGCCAGCAGTTACACAGCGGGAGCTTACAATGAGCAGTTCTTC.

The rearrangement links TRBV10-1 to TRBJ2-7, with 10 bases matching TRBD2. Germline trimming cut 4 bases from V and 5 bases from J; bases unmatched to any gene: 5. Germline assignment: CDR1 WNHNN and CDR2 SYGVQD (reference sequence). This CDR3 contains 14 residues. The CDR3 region is CASSVSGRFDEQYF. CDR3 in DNA: TGCGCCAGCAGTGTTAGCGGGAGGTTCGACGAGCAGTACTTC.

This chain links TRBV2 with TRBJ2-1, with D tentatively TRBD2 (6 bases). Germline CDR1 and CDR2: SNHLY and FYNNEI. CDR3 length equals 13 residues. Deletions cut 7 bases from V and 9 bases from J, with 16 bases between. CDR3 in amino acids: CASTSGSAPEQFF. For the CDR3, the DNA is TGTGCCAGCACTTCCGGGAGTGCCCCTGAGCAGTTCTTC.

The rearrangement links TRBV7-2 to TRBJ2-7; 13 bases match TRBD2. CDR3 length: 15 residues. Germline V gene lookup returns CDR1 SGHTA and CDR2 FQGNSA. Trimming at V came to 1 base and at J to 8 bases, leaving 5 bases not matched to a gene. The CDR3 coding sequence is TGTGCCAGCAGCTTAGGACCGGGACTAGCGGGACAGCAGTACTTC. Its protein is CASSLGPGLAGQQYF.

This rearrangement joins TRBV18 to TRBJ1-1; D uncertain. The CDR3 runs 15 residues. Germline CDR1 KGHSH, CDR2 LQKENI. V lost 5 bases, J lost 0 bases, and 13 bases lay in between. The CDR3 region is CASSATAHMNTEAFF. The CDR3 nucleotides are TGTGCCAGCTCAGCAACAGCCCATATGAACACTGAAGCTTTCTTT. The variable domain in full, completed from reference TRBV18 and TRBJ1-1, reads NAGVMQNPRHLVRRRGQEARLRCSPMKGHSHVYWYRQLPEEGLKFMVYLQKENIIDESGMPKERFSAEFPKEGPSILRIQQVVRGDSAAYFCASSATAHMNTEAFFGQGTRLTVV.

The rearrangement uses TRBV29-1 and TRBJ2-7; D perhaps matches TRBD2 (5 bases). The CDR3 is 15 amino acids. The germline gives CDR1 SQVTM, CDR2 ANQGSEA. V shed 4 bases and J shed 4 bases, with 20 bases lying between them. The CDR3 loop is CSVAGKLGFCYEQYF. The CDR3, as DNA: TGCAGCGTTGCGGGGAAGTTGGGGTTTTGTTACGAGCAGTACTTC.

The chain couples TRBV4-2 to TRBJ2-1; D is perhaps TRBD1 or TRBD2 (5 bases each). The germline V gene encodes CDR1 LGHNA and CDR2 YNFKEQ. This CDR3 has 15 amino acids. V shed 4 bases and J shed 5 bases, with 15 bases lying between them. CDR3 sequence (DNA): TGTGCCAGCAGCCTTGGGGGAGAAACCAACAATGAGCAGTTCTTC. Translating it yields CASSLGGETNNEQFF.

The chain employs TRBV6-5 and TRBJ1-5; no reliable D call. CDR1 is MNHEY, CDR2 SVGAGI, per germline. Trimming left V 0 bases short and J 7 bases short, with 13 bases between. The CDR3 is 15 amino acids. CDR3 in DNA: TGTGCCAGCAGTTACTCCGCCAAGGCAATGCAGCCCCAGCATTTT. The encoded protein is CASSYSAKAMQPQHF.

The chain employs TRBV18 and TRBJ2-7; tentatively, D is TRBD2 (5 bases). The CDR3 is 16 amino acids. Germline V CDR1 and CDR2: KGHSH, LQKENI. V lost 0 bases and J lost 1, with 13 bases in between. In nucleotides, the CDR3 is TGTGCCAGCTCACCACCCGGAGGATGGATTTCCTACGAGCAGTACTTC. Protein sequence: CASSPPGGWISYEQYF.

This chain connects TRBV19 to TRBJ2-7; TRBD1 agrees at 7 bases. Germline V gene data show CDR1 as LNHDA and CDR2 as SQIVND (reference sequence). This CDR3 is 12 amino acids long. Trimming removed 6 bases from V and 3 bases from J; junction bases left unmatched: 2. CDR3 residues: CASSRQGYEQYF. The CDR3 DNA is TGTGCCAGTAGCCGACAGGGCTACGAGCAGTACTTC.

The J gene is TRBJ2-1, the V gene TRBV11-2; tentative D call: TRBD1 (5 bases). This CDR3 is built from 18 residues. Between the trimmed V and J ends, which lost 0 bases and 2 bases, there was a span of 17 bases. CDR1 and CDR2 from the germline V gene are SGHAT and FQNNGV. The CDR3 DNA is TGTGCCAGCAGCTTAGACAGGGCTCTTGTGGGTACCTACAATGAGCAGTTCTTC. It translates to CASSLDRALVGTYNEQFF.

CDR3 nucleotides: TGCGCCAGCAGCTGGGGGACTAGCGGGGGGGCCGATGAGCAGTTCTTC. This codes for CASSWGTSGGADEQFF. The chain carries TRBV5-1 and TRBJ2-1, with TRBD2 identical over 16 bases. V lost 3 bases to trimming and J lost 8 bases; unmatched junction nucleotides: 5. The V gene's germline CDR1 is SGHRS and CDR2 YFSETQ. The CDR3 spans 16 residues.

The chain uses TRBV7-2 and TRBJ2-5, with TRBD2 as a possible D gene (5 bases). Per the germline V gene, CDR1 is SGHTA and CDR2 is FQGNSA. This CDR3 region has 15 residues. Deletions cut 5 bases from V and 4 bases from J, with 17 bases between. The CDR3 DNA sequence: TGTGCCAGCAGCCCAGCGGTGAGGTTCTCAGAGACCCAGTACTTC. This translates into CASSPAVRFSETQYF.

This rearrangement joins TRBV7-8 to TRBJ1-1; TRBD1 matches 11 bases. Germline V gene data show CDR1 as SGHVS and CDR2 as FQNEAQ. The length of the CDR3 is 20 residues. Unmatched junction bases numbered 17, after V lost 2 bases and J lost 3 bases. The CDR3 DNA reads as TGTGCCAGCAGCTTATCTTACCTAGGACAGGGGGCACAGGAGGACACTGAAGCTTTCTTT. It codes for CASSLSYLGQGAQEDTEAFF.

This clone was counted a single time. The chain is built from TRBV7-3 and TRBJ1-1, with no clear D. The CDR3 runs to 17 residues. Trimming took off 2 bases at V and 3 bases at J, with 19 bases between the two ends. CDR1 is SGHTA, CDR2 FQGTGA, per germline. CDR3 protein: CASSLEVARQPHTEAFF. As DNA, the CDR3 is TGTGCCAGCAGCTTAGAGGTAGCCAGACAACCACACACTGAAGCTTTCTTT.